The 25 T cell receptor beta chains presented below share a single source sample, sequenced in a study of naive CD8 T cells in extremely preterm neonates. The assay was immunoSEQ multiplex PCR, and TCRdb's table has in-frame clones only and misses some. Of several thousand clones listed, approximately 97% are singletons. Sequencing input: naive CD8+ T cells from blood. Receptors originate from a human donor in good health.

The chain combines TRBV4-3 with TRBJ1-1; D is ambiguous. The CDR3 covers 14 residues. Germline-derived CDR1 and CDR2 are LGHNA and YSLEER. The V gene lost 0 bases and the J gene lost 5 bases, with 10 bases spanning the gap. The CDR3 loop is CASSQEGGWTEAFF. The CDR3 DNA follows: TGCGCCAGCAGCCAAGAAGGAGGTTGGACTGAAGCTTTCTTT.

CDR3 in DNA: TGTGCCAGCAGCCCACACTCTGGGGCCAACGTCCTGACTTTC. Amino acid sequence: CASSPHSGANVLTF. V and J are TRBV13 and TRBJ2-6; D not certain. Between the trimmed V and J ends, which lost 5 bases and 0 bases, there was a span of 5 bases. Germline CDR1 PRHDT, CDR2 FYEKMQ (reference sequence). There are 14 residues in the CDR3.

The rearrangement links TRBV5-6 to TRBJ2-3, with 11 bases that match TRBD2. Germline trimming cut 4 bases from V and 0 bases from J; bases unmatched to any gene: 4. The germline V gene has CDR1 SGHDT and CDR2 YYEEEE. The CDR3 has 16 amino acids. The CDR3 loop reads CASSTLAGDSTDTQYF. In DNA form, the CDR3 reads TGTGCCAGCAGCACACTAGCGGGGGATAGCACAGATACGCAGTATTTT.

This clone was detected only once. The chain is built from TRBV27 and TRBJ2-3; D might be TRBD1 (5 bases). CDR3 length: 15 amino acids. V was pared by 3 bases and J by 1 base, with 11 bases between. CDR1 MNHEY and CDR2 SMNVEV come from the germline V gene (reference sequence). The CDR3 region has the DNA TGTGCCAGCAGTTTTGACAGTTTCGGCACAGATACGCAGTATTTT. Its translation: CASSFDSFGTDTQYF.

The chain carries TRBV30 and TRBJ2-5, with a weak D call TRBD1 (6 bases). CDR1 and CDR2 from the germline V gene are GTSNPN and SVGIG (reference sequence). The CDR3 covers 13 residues. The V and J ends lost 2 bases and 5 bases respectively, with 12 bases between them. CDR3 amino acids: CAWSWAGAETQYF. CDR3 DNA: TGTGCCTGGAGTTGGGCAGGGGCTGAGACCCAGTACTTC.

The chain is built from TRBV5-1 and TRBJ1-4; TRBD1 matches at 12 bases. Trimming at V came to 4 bases and at J to 4 bases, leaving 5 bases not matched to a gene. Germline V lookup: CDR1 SGHRS, CDR2 YFSETQ. The CDR3 runs to 16 residues. The CDR3 here is CASSRGQGASNEKLFF. As DNA, the CDR3 is TGCGCCAGCAGCAGGGGACAGGGGGCCAGTAATGAAAAACTGTTTTTT.

The chain carries TRBV5-6 and TRBJ2-7; no reliable D call. This CDR3 contains 13 residues. Trimming took off 4 bases at V and 0 bases at J, with 8 bases between the two ends. The germline CDR1 and CDR2 sequences are SGHDT and YYEEEE. CDR3 DNA sequence: TGTGCCAGCAGCCTGCAGGTCTCCTACGAGCAGTACTTC. This codes for CASSLQVSYEQYF.

The rearrangement uses TRBV6-6 and TRBJ2-3; 7 bases map to TRBD2. Germline CDR1 is MNHNY and CDR2 is SVGAGI (reference sequence). The CDR3 runs to 15 residues. V was pared by 0 bases and J by 6 bases, with 6 bases of the junction left unmatched. CDR3 in amino acids: CASSYSVAGPDTQYF. DNA of the CDR3: TGTGCCAGCAGTTACTCGGTAGCGGGTCCCGATACGCAGTATTTT.

The V gene is TRBV15, the J gene TRBJ2-3; D is perhaps TRBD1 (5 bases). Looked up from germline, CDR1 is LNHNV and CDR2 is YYDKDF (reference sequence). Trimming removed 0 bases at V and 4 bases at J, with 5 bases between. The CDR3 totals 13 residues. CDR3 region: CATSRETADTQYF. The DNA of the CDR3 is TGTGCCACCAGCAGAGAGACAGCAGATACGCAGTATTTT.

The DNA for the CDR3 is TGTGCCAGCAGCTTAGCGGGGAGACCTGAGAAACTGTTTTTT. It codes for CASSLAGRPEKLFF. V and J are TRBV11-1 and TRBJ1-4; D is unclear. Germline CDR1 reads SGHAT; CDR2 reads FQDESV (reference sequence). Trimming pared 0 bases from V and 11 bases from J, leaving 13 bases between. The CDR3 runs to 14 residues. Full variable domain (missing parts from reference TRBV11-1 and TRBJ1-4): EAEVAQSPRYKITEKSQAVAFWCDPISGHATLYWYRQILGQGPELLVQFQDESVVDDSQLPKDRFSAERLKGVDSTLKIQPAELGDSAMYLCASSLAGRPEKLFFGSGTQLSVL.

This sequence joins TRBV19 and TRBJ1-5; 9 nucleotides align to TRBD1. V shed 5 bases and J 6 bases; nucleotides not matched to a gene: 8. The CDR3 covers 15 residues. The V gene's germline CDR1 is LNHDA and CDR2 SQIVND (reference sequence). CDR3 loop: CASSGRQGVGQPQHF. The CDR3, as DNA: TGTGCCAGTAGTGGGCGACAGGGGGTGGGTCAGCCCCAGCATTTT.

This chain connects TRBV6-5 to TRBJ2-7, with D possibly TRBD1 on 6 matching bases. The germline V and J ends were trimmed by 0 bases and 0 bases, with 9 bases remaining between them. Germline V gene sequence: CDR1 MNHEY, CDR2 SVGAGI. The CDR3 spans 15 residues. CDR3 sequence reads: CASSYSAGASYEQYF. For the CDR3, the DNA is TGTGCCAGCAGTTACTCGGCAGGGGCCTCCTACGAGCAGTACTTC.

The chain is built from TRBV6-5 and TRBJ1-5, with TRBD1 matching over 7 bases. Per germline, CDR1 MNHEY and CDR2 SVGAGI. V gave up 5 bases and J gave up 0 bases; unmatched junction bases: 4. The CDR3 runs to 15 residues. The CDR3 sequence is CASSANRGSNQPQHF. The CDR3 DNA reads as TGTGCCAGCAGTGCCAACAGGGGTAGCAATCAGCCCCAGCATTTT.

The rearrangement links TRBV11-2 to TRBJ2-3; 9 nucleotides align to TRBD1. CDR1 and CDR2 (germline): SGHAT, FQNNGV. The V and J ends lost 6 bases and 1 base, in that order; junction bases with no gene match: 8. CDR3 length equals 16 residues. In DNA form, the CDR3 reads TGTGCCAGCAGGATAACTCGGACAGGGGGCACAGATACGCAGTATTTT. Residues: CASRITRTGGTDTQYF.

Points on this clone: Because it lacks the conserved phenylalanine or tryptophan at the end, this CDR3 is likely a read error. V is TRBV5-1 and J is TRBJ1-1; tentative D call: TRBD1 (5 bases). V was cut by 4 bases and J by 4 bases, with 5 bases left in between. This CDR3 is 11 amino acids long. From germline, CDR1 is SGHRS and CDR2 YFSETQ. The CDR3 region is CASSRGTEAFL. CDR3 bases: TGCGCCAGCAGCAGGGGCACTGAAGCTTTCCTT.

The chain couples TRBV6-5 to TRBJ2-7; 7 bases fit TRBD1. After removal of 5 bases from V and 5 bases from J, the junction contained 9 bases not matched to a gene. Germline CDR1 and CDR2: MNHEY and SVGAGI. The CDR3 runs to 14 residues. CDR3 sequence: CASSRAQGYHEQYV. The CDR3 nucleotides read TGTGCCAGCAGTCGGGCACAGGGGTACCACGAGCAGTACGTC.

This chain uses TRBV16 with TRBJ1-5; 8 positions match TRBD1. Germline V gene data show CDR1 as KGHSY and CDR2 as FQNENV. CDR3 length equals 16 residues. V lost 3 bases and J lost 2; bases outside the gene matches: 6. CDR3 in DNA: TGTGCCAGCAGCCAGGACAGGGCCCCGGGCAATCAGCCCCAGCATTTT. This sequence encodes CASSQDRAPGNQPQHF.

The rearrangement uses TRBV9 and TRBJ2-3, with 10 bases matching TRBD2. Trimming took 0 bases from V and 0 from J; bases not matched to a gene: 4. The CDR3 sequence is 17 residues long. The germline CDR1 and CDR2 sequences are SGDLS and YYNGEE. CDR3 sequence: CASSVAMTSGSTDTQYF. For the CDR3, the DNA is TGTGCCAGCAGCGTAGCTATGACTAGCGGGAGCACAGATACGCAGTATTTT.

The V and J genes are TRBV5-5 and TRBJ1-1; TRBD1 is a possible D gene (5 bases). This CDR3 comprises 15 residues. Germline CDR1 SGHKS, CDR2 YYEKEE (reference sequence). With 3 bases removed from V and 1 base from J, the gap between germline ends came to 13 bases. CDR3 residues: CASSSMDQGNTEAFF. CDR3 nucleotides: TGTGCCAGCAGCTCCATGGATCAGGGGAACACTGAAGCTTTCTTT. The entire variable domain, with the rest obtained from reference TRBV5-5 and TRBJ1-1, is as follows: DAGVTQSPTHLIKTRGQQVTLRCSPISGHKSVSWYQQVLGQGPQFIFQYYEKEERGRGNFPDRFSARQFPNYSSELNVNALLLGDSALYLCASSSMDQGNTEAFFGQGTRLTVV.

The chain carries TRBV27 and TRBJ2-5, with 7 positions matching TRBD1. Germline V gene sequence: CDR1 MNHEY, CDR2 SMNVEV (reference sequence). The CDR3 covers 16 residues. J was trimmed by 5 bases and V by 5 bases; bases with no gene match: 14. The CDR3 loop reads CASSPEKGQRFETQYF. The CDR3, as DNA: TGTGCCAGCAGTCCCGAAAAGGGACAGAGGTTTGAGACCCAGTACTTC.

V and J are TRBV7-3 and TRBJ2-2, with a possible D match to TRBD1 (6 bases). The CDR3 has 14 amino acids. The germline gives CDR1 SGHTA, CDR2 FQGTGA. The V end lost 5 bases, the J end lost 3 bases, and 10 bases lay between the germline ends. CDR3 region: CASSLRQDTGELFF. Here the CDR3 DNA reads TGTGCCAGCAGCCTTCGACAGGACACCGGGGAGCTGTTTTTT.

The gene calls are TRBV7-2 and TRBJ2-7; 8 nucleotides align to TRBD1. The V gene's germline CDR1 is SGHTA and CDR2 FQGNSA. J was trimmed by 5 bases and V by 5 bases; bases with no gene match: 11. This CDR3 region has 15 residues. This CDR3 reads CASSTGGTGHNEQYF. Written as DNA, the CDR3 is TGTGCCAGCAGCACCGGAGGGACAGGTCACAACGAGCAGTACTTC.

This rearrangement joins TRBV19 to TRBJ1-2, with TRBD1 matching 7 bases. This CDR3 is 14 amino acids long. Germline V CDR1 and CDR2: LNHDA, SQIVND (reference sequence). V gave up 4 bases and J gave up 4 bases; unmatched junction bases: 6. The CDR3 sequence is CASSTRTGIYGYTF. CDR3 in DNA: TGTGCCAGTAGTACCCGGACAGGAATCTATGGCTACACCTTC. The full variable domain, with the rest looked up from reference TRBV19 and TRBJ1-2, is DGGITQSPKYLFRKEGQNVTLSCEQNLNHDAMYWYRQDPGQGLRLIYYSQIVNDFQKGDIAEGYSVSREKKESFPLTVTSAQKNPTAFYLCASSTRTGIYGYTFGSGTRLTVV.

This sequence joins TRBV5-8 and TRBJ1-2; D is unclear. CDR3 length: 14 amino acids. Germline CDR1 reads SGHTS; CDR2 reads YDEGEE. V lost 0 bases to trimming and J lost 8 bases, with 14 bases between them. CDR3 sequence (DNA): TGTGCCAGCAGCTTGGACAGCTTACTAGAGGGCTACACCTTC. This sequence encodes CASSLDSLLEGYTF.

The chain links TRBV10-1 to TRBJ2-7, with unresolved D. From germline, CDR1 is WNHNN and CDR2 SYGVQD (reference sequence). Deletions cut 5 bases from V and 5 bases from J, with 10 bases between. The CDR3 loop spans 12 amino acids. The CDR3 sequence: CASSPNLDEQYF. DNA of the CDR3: TGCGCCAGCAGTCCTAACTTGGACGAGCAGTACTTC.